One and the same sample provided the 22 T cell receptor beta chains below, sequenced in a study of post-analysis software for immune sequencing data. Built from TCR beta cDNA, the libraries had unique molecular identifiers in them. TCRdb itself ran the PCR reads through MiXCR, one entry per CDR3 protein. The sample has roughly 620,000 distinct CDR3 sequences, about 44% seen once. These receptors have no identified antigens. Overall study findings and caveats: Roughly five TRBV segments, including TRBV5-6, TRBV5-1 and TRBV20-1, were more frequent in patients than controls.

Material for sequencing was blood. Receptors were obtained from a girl between 5 and 17 years old with multiple sclerosis.

This chain links TRBV6-5 with TRBJ2-1, with TRBD1 matching 7 bases. Germline values: CDR1 MNHEY, CDR2 SVGAGI. The CDR3 is 15 amino acids. V lost 2 bases to trimming and J lost 1 base; unmatched junction nucleotides: 2. In DNA form, the CDR3 reads TGTGCCAGCAGTTACGCGACAGGGTCCTACAATGAGCAGTTCTTC. Its protein product is CASSYATGSYNEQFF.

This chain uses TRBV7-9 with TRBJ2-7; the match to TRBD1 covers 9 bases. V gave up 5 bases and J gave up 2 bases; unmatched junction bases: 7. The germline gives CDR1 SEHNR, CDR2 FQNEAQ (reference sequence). The CDR3 length is 15 residues. CDR3 in DNA: TGTGCCAGCAGCGGTAACAGGGGGCTAGCCTACGAGCAGTACTTC. Translated, it gives CASSGNRGLAYEQYF.

The chain combines TRBV6-6 with TRBJ1-2, with D possibly TRBD1 on 6 matching bases. Germline CDR1 MNHNY, CDR2 SVGAGI (reference sequence). V dropped 2 bases and J dropped 2 bases, with 12 bases sitting between them. This CDR3 contains 15 residues. The CDR3 loop is CASSYPQRGNYGYTF. The CDR3, as DNA: TGTGCCAGCAGTTACCCCCAAAGGGGGAACTATGGCTACACCTTC.

The chain employs TRBV6-4 and TRBJ2-1; TRBD2 matches at 9 bases. The CDR3 length is 15 residues. CDR1 and CDR2 (germline): MRHNA, SNTAGT. Trimming took 3 bases from V and 8 from J; bases not matched to a gene: 8. The CDR3 region has the DNA TGTGCCAGCAGTGAGGGGGGCGGGGGGGACGATGAGCAGTTCTTC. Translation gives CASSEGGGGDDEQFF.

The chain joins TRBV5-1 to TRBJ2-2; 9 bases are shared with TRBD1. V dropped 3 bases and J dropped 6; count of bases not matched to a gene: 9. The length of the CDR3 is 16 residues. CDR1 is SGHRS, CDR2 YFSETQ, per germline. In nucleotides, the CDR3 is TGCGCCAGCAGCTCGGGGACAGGGAAATCCCCCGGGGAGCTGTTTTTT. As protein: CASSSGTGKSPGELFF.

This rearrangement joins TRBV3-1 to TRBJ2-7; no firm D call. Trimming shortened V by 0 bases and J by 3 bases, and 9 bases separated the two germline ends. CDR1 and CDR2 (germline): LGHDT, YNNKEL (reference sequence). CDR3 length: 14 amino acids. The CDR3 loop reads CASSQDIGHYEQYF. The CDR3, as DNA: TGTGCCAGCAGCCAAGATATAGGCCACTACGAGCAGTACTTC.

The gene calls are TRBV5-1 and TRBJ2-3; no clear D. The CDR3 length is 14 residues. Germline V CDR1 and CDR2: SGHRS, YFSETQ. V was trimmed by 0 bases and J by 4 bases, leaving 9 bases between them. CDR3 region: CASSLATGADTQYF. The CDR3 DNA reads TGCGCCAGCAGCTTGGCCACTGGGGCAGATACGCAGTATTTT.

The chain carries TRBV6-5 and TRBJ2-7, with TRBD1 identical over 9 bases. The J segment lost 3 bases and the V segment lost 2 bases, leaving 5 bases of the junction unmatched. Germline V gene data show CDR1 as MNHEY and CDR2 as SVGAGI. CDR3 length: 15 amino acids. CDR3 sequence reads: CASSYARQGVYEQYF. In DNA form, the CDR3 reads TGTGCCAGCAGTTACGCCAGACAGGGGGTCTACGAGCAGTACTTC.

The gene calls are TRBV27 and TRBJ2-7; D is unclear. CDR1 is MNHEY, CDR2 SMNVEV, per germline (reference sequence). V lost 2 bases and J 0 bases, leaving 11 bases between the germline ends. The CDR3 covers 15 residues. The CDR3 DNA is TGTGCCAGCAGTTTAGACCCAGTAAGCTCCTACGAGCAGTACTTC. Amino acid sequence: CASSLDPVSSYEQYF.

The genes are TRBV3-1 and TRBJ2-5, with TRBD1 as a possible D gene (6 bases). Trimming removed 1 base from V and 1 base from J, with 10 bases in between. Germline-derived CDR1 and CDR2 are LGHDT and YNNKEL (reference sequence). The CDR3 loop spans 15 amino acids. The CDR3 spells CASSQARGPQETQYF. For the CDR3, the DNA is TGTGCCAGCAGCCAAGCCAGGGGACCCCAAGAGACCCAGTACTTC.

This chain connects TRBV3-1 to TRBJ1-1; 11 bases align to TRBD1. The CDR3 has 14 residues. From germline, CDR1 is LGHDT and CDR2 YNNKEL (reference sequence). Trimming at V came to 5 bases and at J to 5 bases, leaving 4 bases not matched to a gene. The CDR3 protein is CASSKGQGATEAFF. The CDR3 nucleotides read TGTGCCAGCAGCAAAGGACAGGGGGCGACTGAAGCTTTCTTT.

The table lists this clonotype with a few counts. This chain connects TRBV7-9 to TRBJ1-2, with 7 positions matching TRBD1. Germline V gene lookup returns CDR1 SEHNR and CDR2 FQNEAQ (reference sequence). CDR3 length: 13 residues. With 0 bases clipped from V and 8 bases from J, the junction kept 3 bases outside the gene matches. The CDR3 DNA is TGTGCCAGCAGCTTAGCCCAGGGGGGGGGCTACACCTTC. Translated: CASSLAQGGGYTF.

This clonotype was seen only a few times. V and J are TRBV5-1 and TRBJ2-7; 12 bases are a match to TRBD2. The trim removed 0 bases at V and 7 bases at J, leaving 8 bases unmatched. The CDR3 sequence is 16 residues long. The V gene's germline CDR1 is SGHRS and CDR2 YFSETQ. The CDR3 spells CASSLETSGSLGEQYF. The DNA of the CDR3 is TGCGCCAGCAGCTTGGAGACTAGCGGGAGTCTCGGGGAGCAGTACTTC.

The genes are TRBV12-3 or TRBV12-4 and TRBJ1-1; weak D call: TRBD1 (6 bases). The CDR3 loop spans 13 amino acids. V was pared by 1 base and J by 7 bases, with 10 bases between. The CDR3 region is CASSLGWTDEAFF. The CDR3 DNA reads as TGTGCCAGCAGTTTAGGTTGGACAGATGAAGCTTTCTTT.

This chain joins TRBV25-1 and TRBJ2-5, with D possibly being TRBD2 (5 bases). The germline gives CDR1 MGHDK, CDR2 SYGVNS. This CDR3 has 15 residues. V was cut by 8 bases and J by 4 bases, with 20 bases left in between. CDR3 DNA sequence: TGTGCCAGCGCCTTAGACGGAGGTTTAGGAGAGACCCAGTACTTC. Residues: CASALDGGLGETQYF.

This clonotype has a single count. The chain recombines TRBV5-5 with TRBJ2-1; D may be TRBD2 (5 bases). Germline V lookup: CDR1 SGHKS, CDR2 YYEKEE (reference sequence). V dropped 3 bases and J dropped 5 bases, with 18 bases sitting between them. The CDR3 runs to 16 residues. The CDR3 spells CASSSLREPTNNEQFF. Written as DNA, the CDR3 is TGTGCCAGCAGCTCCCTTCGGGAACCAACAAACAATGAGCAGTTCTTC.

The chain uses TRBV7-8 and TRBJ1-6, with a weak D call TRBD1 (5 bases). CDR1 is SGHVS and CDR2 is FQNEAQ in the germline V gene. CDR3 length: 16 residues. With 5 bases removed from V and 7 bases from J, the gap between germline ends came to 18 bases. The CDR3 DNA is TGTGCCAGCAGCCAGACGAGGGACGTAGTGAATTCACCCCTCCACTTT. It specifies CASSQTRDVVNSPLHF.

This clonotype was counted between two and nine times. V is TRBV29-1 and J is TRBJ2-7; the match to TRBD2 covers 13 bases. The J call may be wrong; the DNA end is better matched by TRBJ2-5. CDR1 is SQVTM, CDR2 ANQGSEA, per germline. This CDR3 comprises 15 residues. The CDR3 nucleotides are TGCAGCGTCCTCGGGACTAGCGGGACCGGGGAGACCCAGTACTTC. Its translation: CSVLGTSGTGETQYF.

This clonotype has just a few counts. The genes are TRBV27 and TRBJ2-5, with 7 bases identical to TRBD2. The trim removed 4 bases at V and 5 bases at J, leaving 7 bases unmatched. Germline CDR1 MNHEY, CDR2 SMNVEV (reference sequence). The CDR3 totals 14 residues. In DNA, the CDR3 is TGTGCCAGCAGTTCCTCTAGCGGACGGGAGACCCAGTACTTC. It translates to CASSSSSGRETQYF.

This clonotype was counted a few times. The chain carries TRBV4-1 and TRBJ2-1, with D perhaps TRBD1 or TRBD2 (5 bases each). The germline V and J ends were trimmed by 1 base and 3 bases, with 16 bases remaining between them. The CDR3 is 17 residues long. Germline V gene lookup returns CDR1 MGHRA and CDR2 YSYEKL. The CDR3 is CASSQARDLSIYNEQFF. In DNA, the CDR3 is TGCGCCAGCAGCCAAGCTCGGGACCTATCAATCTACAATGAGCAGTTCTTC.

The rearrangement uses TRBV4-1 and TRBJ1-1, with D perhaps TRBD1 (6 bases). CDR3 length: 12 residues. The germline gives CDR1 MGHRA, CDR2 YSYEKL. With 5 bases removed from V and 12 bases from J, the gap between germline ends came to 16 bases. CDR3 nucleotides: TGCGCCAGCAGCGGACAGTCGATCTTAACTTTCTTT. Protein: CASSGQSILTFF.

The table lists this clonotype with a few counts. This chain links TRBV18 with TRBJ2-1, with 8 bases aligning to TRBD1. Germline V CDR1 and CDR2: KGHSH, LQKENI. The CDR3 is 13 residues long. V shed 3 bases and J 10 bases; nucleotides not matched to a gene: 5. The CDR3 loop is CASSPGQGDEQFF. CDR3 DNA sequence: TGTGCCAGCTCACCCGGACAGGGAGACGAGCAGTTCTTC.